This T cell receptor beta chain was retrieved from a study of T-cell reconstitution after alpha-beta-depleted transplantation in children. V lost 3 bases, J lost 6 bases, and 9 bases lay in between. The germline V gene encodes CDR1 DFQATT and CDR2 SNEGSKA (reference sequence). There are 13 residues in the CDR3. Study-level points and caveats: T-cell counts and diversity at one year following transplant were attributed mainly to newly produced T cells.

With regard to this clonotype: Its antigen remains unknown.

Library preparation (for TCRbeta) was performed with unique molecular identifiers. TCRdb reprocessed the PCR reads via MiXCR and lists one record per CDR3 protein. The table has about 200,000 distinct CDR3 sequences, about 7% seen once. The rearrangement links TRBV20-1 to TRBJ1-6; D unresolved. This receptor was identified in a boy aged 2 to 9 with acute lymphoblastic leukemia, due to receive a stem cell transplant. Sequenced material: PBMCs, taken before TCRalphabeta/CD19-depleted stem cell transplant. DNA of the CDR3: TGCAGTGCTAGCTCGAAGGGTAATTCACCCCTCCACTTT. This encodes CSASSKGNSPLHF.